One sample yielded the 9 T cell receptor beta chains listed below, sequenced in a study of blood T cell repertoires in COVID-19. The data were produced by immunoSEQ multiplex PCR, yet TCRdb's version contains in-frame clones alone and is incomplete. Of hundreds of thousands of clones in the sample, 86% are singletons; the top ten hold almost 1.5%. Sample: peripheral blood. The receptors derive from a woman aged 25 to 45 with active or convalescent COVID-19.

The chain is built from TRBV3-1 (or the pseudogene TRBV3-2) and TRBJ2-1, with D perhaps TRBD2 (6 bases). The CDR3 is made up of 17 amino acids. Trimming removed 4 bases at V and 4 bases at J, with 20 bases between. CDR1 LGHDT and CDR2 YNNKEL come from the germline V gene (reference sequence). The CDR3 nucleotides are TGTGCCAGCAGCCCGGCCGCGTGGGGGGTGGTGTACAATGAGCAGTTCTTC. It codes for CASSPAAWGVVYNEQFF.

This clone was recorded only once. The chain joins TRBV11-3 to TRBJ2-3; D unresolved. The CDR3 loop spans 14 amino acids. Trimming removed 5 bases from V and 0 bases from J, with 9 bases in between. Germline CDR1 and CDR2: SGHNT and YENEEA. The CDR3 DNA is TGTGCCAGCAGCCCATCCGGGAGCACAGATACGCAGTATTTT. Translated: CASSPSGSTDTQYF.

The chain has TRBV30 and TRBJ1-2; 7 nucleotides align to TRBD1. This CDR3 spans 12 amino acids. J lost 4 bases, V lost 5 bases, and 4 bases had no gene match. Germline V gene lookup returns CDR1 GTSNPN and CDR2 SVGIG (reference sequence). CDR3 sequence (DNA): TGTGCCTGGCACAGGGGAGGCTATGGCTACACCTTC. This codes for CAWHRGGYGYTF.

V and J are TRBV6-4 and TRBJ2-3, with 8 bases lining up with TRBD2. The CDR3 extends over 14 amino acids. Germline lookup yields CDR1 MRHNA and CDR2 SNTAGT. The V gene end was trimmed by 6 bases and the J gene end by 4 bases; junction bases not matched to a gene: 6. The CDR3 region has the DNA TGTGCCAGCAGGGCGGGGGGACCCTCAGATACGCAGTATTTT. Its protein product is CASRAGGPSDTQYF.

This rearrangement joins TRBV19 to TRBJ1-1, with 7 bases fitting TRBD1. Germline trimming cut 1 base from V and 4 bases from J; bases unmatched to any gene: 9. The germline CDR1 and CDR2 sequences are LNHDA and SQIVND (reference sequence). The CDR3 has 16 amino acids. CDR3 DNA sequence: TGTGCCAGTAGTATAGGCCGGAGACAGGGAGGCACTGAAGCTTTCTTT. Protein: CASSIGRRQGGTEAFF.

The rearrangement links TRBV6-1 to TRBJ1-2; D may be TRBD1 (5 bases). CDR3 length equals 15 residues. CDR1 and CDR2 from the germline V gene are MNHNS and SASEGT. Between the trimmed V and J ends, which lost 1 base and 8 bases, there was a span of 17 bases. The CDR3 nucleotides read TGTGCCAGCAGTGAAGATTCAAAGGGGTCAAAAGGCTACACCTTC. As protein: CASSEDSKGSKGYTF.

This chain uses TRBV14 with TRBJ2-5; perhaps TRBD1 as D (5 bases). The germline V and J ends were trimmed by 1 base and 7 bases, with 7 bases remaining between them. Germline V gives CDR1 SGHDN, CDR2 FVKESK. CDR3 length: 12 residues. Here the CDR3 DNA reads TGTGCCAGCAGCCAAGCCCAGGGGACCCAGTACTTC. Its translation: CASSQAQGTQYF.

The chain is built from TRBV7-9 and TRBJ2-1, with D perhaps matching TRBD2 (6 bases). This CDR3 has 16 amino acids. CDR1 and CDR2 (germline): SEHNR, FQNEAQ (reference sequence). V was pared by 4 bases and J by 0 bases, with 13 bases between. The CDR3 sequence is CASSSSGTSSYNEQFF. CDR3 coding DNA: TGTGCCAGCAGCTCCTCCGGGACTTCCTCCTACAATGAGCAGTTCTTC.

This chain links TRBV9 with TRBJ2-7; no reliable D call. V lost 4 bases, J lost 0 bases, and 11 bases lay in between. This CDR3 is built from 14 residues. Looked up from germline, CDR1 is SGDLS and CDR2 is YYNGEE. The CDR3 nucleotides read TGTGCCAGCAGCCCCGTGTTCGGCTCCTACGAGCAGTACTTC. Encoded protein: CASSPVFGSYEQYF.